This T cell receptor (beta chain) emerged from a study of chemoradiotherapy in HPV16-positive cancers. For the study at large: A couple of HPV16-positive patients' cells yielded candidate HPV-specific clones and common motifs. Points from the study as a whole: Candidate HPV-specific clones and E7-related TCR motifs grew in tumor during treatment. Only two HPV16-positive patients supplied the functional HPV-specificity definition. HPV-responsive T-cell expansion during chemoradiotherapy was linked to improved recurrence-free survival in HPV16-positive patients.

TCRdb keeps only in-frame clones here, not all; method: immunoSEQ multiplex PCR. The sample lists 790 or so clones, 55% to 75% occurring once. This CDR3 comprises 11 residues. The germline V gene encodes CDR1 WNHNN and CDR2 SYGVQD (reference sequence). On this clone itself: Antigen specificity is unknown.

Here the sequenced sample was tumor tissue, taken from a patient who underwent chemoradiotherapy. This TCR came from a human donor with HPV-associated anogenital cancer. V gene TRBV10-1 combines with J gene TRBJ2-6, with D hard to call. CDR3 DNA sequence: TGCGAAGGGTCTGGGGCCAACGTCCTGACTTTC. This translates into CEGSGANVLTF.